This T cell receptor beta chain was captured in a study of cytomegalovirus exposure and HLA in healthy donors. The germline V and J ends were trimmed by 6 bases and 4 bases, with 17 bases remaining between them. The germline V gene has CDR1 MGHDK and CDR2 SYGVNS. CDR3 length equals 15 residues. Study findings and constraints: Later work associated more than 15,000 TCR beta sequences with HLA alleles at 0.05 false discovery rate. Being indistinguishable, some V segments were excluded, TRBV6-2 and TRBV6-3 among them. Most CMV-associated TCR beta chains appeared HLA-restricted in a later analysis.

The PCR employed 60 Vbeta primers together with 13 Jbeta primers. Sequencing was performed with immunoSEQ multiplex PCR; in TCRdb, only in-frame clones are kept and a portion is missing. This sample has about 150,000 clones, with over 70% found just once. Note on this clone: Antigen: not known.

The TCR comes from a woman in her thirties or forties in good health and CMV-seronegative. V usage is TRBV25-1 and J usage is TRBJ2-3; D might be TRBD1 (6 bases). The sequenced sample was PBMCs. CDR3 bases: TGTGCCAGCAGCCAGGGGCCCCCTCGGGCAGATACGCAGTATTTT. Amino acid sequence: CASSQGPPRADTQYF. The entire variable domain, with the rest obtained from reference TRBV25-1 and TRBJ2-3, is as follows: EADIYQTPRYLVIGTGKKITLECSQTMGHDKMYWYQQDPGMELHLIHYSYGVNSTEKGDLSSESTVSRIRTEHFPLTLESARPSHTSQYLCASSQGPPRADTQYFGPGTRLTVL.